Sequencing of this T cell receptor beta chain was carried out in a study of CD8+ T cells in alopecia areata. General study results and limits: Scalp sample sequencing also detects resident alphabeta T cells of normal skin.

About this clone: Its antigen is still unknown.

Germline V gene sequence: CDR1 GTSNPN, CDR2 SVGIG (reference sequence). V trimming: 1 base; J trimming: 5 bases; junction bases outside the gene matches: 6. CDR3 length: 14 amino acids. Once RNA had been extracted, it was reverse transcribed into cDNA to act as the sequencing template. Method: immunoSEQ multiplex PCR; TCRdb's copy keeps in-frame clones and lacks some. This table has about 180,000 clones, roughly 50% appearing once. Treatment indicated: oral pan-JAK inhibitor, 5-10 mg twice daily. This TCR was recovered from a human donor with alopecia areata. The sample was CD8+ T cells sorted from blood, taken at week 24, from a patient treated with tofacitinib. V usage is TRBV30 and J usage is TRBJ1-1; 8 bases are shared with TRBD1. The CDR3 here is CAWSADRVKTEAFF. In nucleotides, the CDR3 is TGTGCCTGGAGTGCGGACAGGGTAAAGACTGAAGCTTTCTTT.